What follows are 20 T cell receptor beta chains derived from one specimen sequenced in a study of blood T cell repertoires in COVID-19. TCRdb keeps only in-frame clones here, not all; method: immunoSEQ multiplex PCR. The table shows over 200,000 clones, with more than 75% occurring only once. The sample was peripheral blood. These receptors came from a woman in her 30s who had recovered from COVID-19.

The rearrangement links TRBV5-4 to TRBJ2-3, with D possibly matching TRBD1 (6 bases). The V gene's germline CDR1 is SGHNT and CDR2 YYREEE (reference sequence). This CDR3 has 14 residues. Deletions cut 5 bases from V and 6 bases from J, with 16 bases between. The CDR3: CASSPTGQGDTQYF. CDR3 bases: TGTGCCAGCAGTCCAACAGGGCAGGGGGATACGCAGTATTTT. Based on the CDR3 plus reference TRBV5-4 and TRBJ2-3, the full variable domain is ETGVTQSPTHLIKTRGQQVTLRCSSQSGHNTVSWYQQALGQGPQFIFQYYREEENGRGNFPPRFSGLQFPNYSSELNVNALELDDSALYLCASSPTGQGDTQYFGPGTRLTVL.

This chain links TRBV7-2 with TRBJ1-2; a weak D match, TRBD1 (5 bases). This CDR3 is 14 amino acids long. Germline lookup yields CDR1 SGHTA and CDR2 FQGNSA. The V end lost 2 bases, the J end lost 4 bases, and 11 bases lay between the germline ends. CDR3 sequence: CASSLSTGAYGYTF. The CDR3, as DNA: TGTGCCAGCAGCTTATCAACAGGAGCCTATGGCTACACCTTC.

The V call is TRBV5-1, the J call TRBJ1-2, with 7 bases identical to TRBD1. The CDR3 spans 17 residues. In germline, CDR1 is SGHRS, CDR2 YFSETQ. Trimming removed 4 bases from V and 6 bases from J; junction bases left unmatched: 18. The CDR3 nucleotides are TGCGCCAGCAGCCCGGGGACAGATCATAGCGAGTCGGATGGCTACACCTTC. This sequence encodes CASSPGTDHSESDGYTF.

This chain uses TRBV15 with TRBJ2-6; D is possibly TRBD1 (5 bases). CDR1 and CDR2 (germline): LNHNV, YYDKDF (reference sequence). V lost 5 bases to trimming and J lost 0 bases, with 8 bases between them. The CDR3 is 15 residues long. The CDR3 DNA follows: TGTGCCACCAGCGGACAATACTCTGGGGCCAACGTCCTGACTTTC. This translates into CATSGQYSGANVLTF.

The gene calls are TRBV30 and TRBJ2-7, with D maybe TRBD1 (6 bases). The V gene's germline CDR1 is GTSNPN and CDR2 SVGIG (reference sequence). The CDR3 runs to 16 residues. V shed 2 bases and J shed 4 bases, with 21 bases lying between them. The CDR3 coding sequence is TGTGCCTGGAGTCCACAGACAGGCAATGATATTTACGAGCAGTACTTC. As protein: CAWSPQTGNDIYEQYF.

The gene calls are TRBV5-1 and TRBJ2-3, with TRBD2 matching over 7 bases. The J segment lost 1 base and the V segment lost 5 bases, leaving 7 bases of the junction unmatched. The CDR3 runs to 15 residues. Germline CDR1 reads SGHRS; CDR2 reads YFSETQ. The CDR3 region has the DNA TGCGCCAGCAGTTCCTGGGCGGGGGGCACAGATACGCAGTATTTT. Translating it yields CASSSWAGGTDTQYF.

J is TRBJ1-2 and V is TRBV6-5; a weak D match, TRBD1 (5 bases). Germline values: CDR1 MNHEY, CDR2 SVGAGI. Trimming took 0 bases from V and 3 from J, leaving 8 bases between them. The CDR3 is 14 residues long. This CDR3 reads CASSYSPQDYGYTF. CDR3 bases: TGTGCCAGCAGTTACTCACCACAGGACTATGGCTACACCTTC.

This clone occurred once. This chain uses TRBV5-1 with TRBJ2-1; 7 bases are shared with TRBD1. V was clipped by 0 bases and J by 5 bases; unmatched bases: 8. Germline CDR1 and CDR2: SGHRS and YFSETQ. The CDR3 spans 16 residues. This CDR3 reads CASSLDRQGSHNEQFF. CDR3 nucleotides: TGCGCCAGCAGCTTGGATCGACAGGGATCGCACAATGAGCAGTTCTTC.

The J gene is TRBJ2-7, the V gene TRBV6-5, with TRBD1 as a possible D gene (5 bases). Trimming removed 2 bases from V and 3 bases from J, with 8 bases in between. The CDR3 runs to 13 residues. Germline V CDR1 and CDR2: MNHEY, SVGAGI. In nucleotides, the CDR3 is TGTGCCAGCAGTTACCAGGGCAACTACGAGCAGTACTTC. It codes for CASSYQGNYEQYF.

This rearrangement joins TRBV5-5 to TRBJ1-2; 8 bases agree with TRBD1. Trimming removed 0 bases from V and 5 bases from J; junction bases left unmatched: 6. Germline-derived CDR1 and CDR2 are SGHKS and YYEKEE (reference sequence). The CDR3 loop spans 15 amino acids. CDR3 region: CASSLGTGGWYGYTF. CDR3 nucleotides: TGTGCCAGCAGCTTGGGAACAGGGGGGTGGTATGGCTACACCTTC.

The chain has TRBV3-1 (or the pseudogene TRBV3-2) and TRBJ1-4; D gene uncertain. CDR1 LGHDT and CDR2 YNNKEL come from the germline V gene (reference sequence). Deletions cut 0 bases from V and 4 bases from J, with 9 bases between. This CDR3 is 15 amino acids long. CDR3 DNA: TGTGCCAGCAGCCAAGAAAACGCGGGTAATGAAAAACTGTTTTTT. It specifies CASSQENAGNEKLFF.

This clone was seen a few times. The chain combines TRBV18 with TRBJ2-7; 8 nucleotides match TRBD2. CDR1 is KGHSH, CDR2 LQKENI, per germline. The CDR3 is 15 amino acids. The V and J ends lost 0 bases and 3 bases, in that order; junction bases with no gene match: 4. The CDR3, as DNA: TGTGCCAGCTCACCACCGGGGACTAGTATCTACGAGCAGTACTTC. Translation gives CASSPPGTSIYEQYF.

The CDR3 DNA follows: TGTGCCAGCAGCTTTGGGACCTTGAGCGGGGGCTATGGCTACACCTTC. It encodes CASSFGTLSGGYGYTF. The chain joins TRBV5-6 to TRBJ1-2; tentatively, D is TRBD1 (5 bases). Between the trimmed V and J ends, which lost 2 bases and 4 bases, there was a span of 18 bases. The germline CDR1 and CDR2 sequences are SGHDT and YYEEEE. The CDR3 covers 16 residues. The complete variable domain, with remaining parts taken from reference TRBV5-6 and TRBJ1-2, reads DAGVTQSPTHLIKTRGQQVTLRCSPKSGHDTVSWYQQALGQGPQFIFQYYEEEERQRGNFPDRFSGHQFPNYSSELNVNALLLGDSALYLCASSFGTLSGGYGYTFGSGTRLTVV.

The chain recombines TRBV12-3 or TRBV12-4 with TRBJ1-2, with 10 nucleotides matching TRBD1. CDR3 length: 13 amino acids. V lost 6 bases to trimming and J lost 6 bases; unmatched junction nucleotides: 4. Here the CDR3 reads CASSLGTGDGYTF. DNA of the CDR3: TGTGCCAGCAGCCTTGGGACAGGGGATGGCTACACCTTC.

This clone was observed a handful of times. CDR3 coding DNA: TGTGCCTGGAGTGAAGTTGGGGGGACCGGGGAGCTGTTTTTT. Translation gives CAWSEVGGTGELFF. This sequence joins TRBV30 and TRBJ2-2; tentative D call: TRBD2 (6 bases). Germline loops: CDR1 GTSNPN, CDR2 SVGIG (reference sequence). The CDR3 length is 14 residues. The germline V and J ends were trimmed by 1 base and 5 bases, with 11 bases remaining between them.

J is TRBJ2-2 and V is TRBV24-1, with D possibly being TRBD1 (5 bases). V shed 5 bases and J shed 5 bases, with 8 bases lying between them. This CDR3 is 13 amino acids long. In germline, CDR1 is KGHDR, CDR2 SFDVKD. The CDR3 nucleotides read TGTGCCACCAGTGCCCAGGGTACCGGGGAGCTGTTTTTT. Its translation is CATSAQGTGELFF.

CDR3 residues: CASSPKTQGARQETQYF. CDR3 nucleotide sequence: TGTGCCAGCTCACCAAAAACACAGGGGGCAAGGCAAGAGACCCAGTACTTC. The chain uses TRBV18 and TRBJ2-5; 9 bases agree with TRBD1. CDR3 length equals 17 residues. Germline lookup yields CDR1 KGHSH and CDR2 LQKENI. V gave up 2 bases and J gave up 2 bases; unmatched junction bases: 9. Variable domain in full (rest from reference TRBV18 and TRBJ2-5): NAGVMQNPRHLVRRRGQEARLRCSPMKGHSHVYWYRQLPEEGLKFMVYLQKENIIDESGMPKERFSAEFPKEGPSILRIQQVVRGDSAAYFCASSPKTQGARQETQYFGPGTRLLVL.

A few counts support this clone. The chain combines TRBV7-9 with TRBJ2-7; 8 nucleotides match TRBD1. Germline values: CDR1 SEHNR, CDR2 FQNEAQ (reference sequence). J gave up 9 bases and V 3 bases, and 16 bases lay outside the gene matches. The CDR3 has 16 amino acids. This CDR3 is CASSFGERQGTFVQYF. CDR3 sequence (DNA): TGTGCCAGCAGCTTTGGCGAGCGACAGGGGACGTTTGTGCAGTACTTC.

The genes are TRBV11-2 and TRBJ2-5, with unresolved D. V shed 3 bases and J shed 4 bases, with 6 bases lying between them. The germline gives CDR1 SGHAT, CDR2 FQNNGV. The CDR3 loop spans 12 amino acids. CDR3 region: CASSFNRETQYF. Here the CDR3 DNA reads TGTGCCAGCAGCTTTAATCGAGAGACCCAGTACTTC.

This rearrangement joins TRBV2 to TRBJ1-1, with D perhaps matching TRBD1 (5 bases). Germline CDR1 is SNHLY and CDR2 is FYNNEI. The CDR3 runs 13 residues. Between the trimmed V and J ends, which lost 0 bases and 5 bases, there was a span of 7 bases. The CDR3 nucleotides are TGTGCCAGCAGTGAAGCGGGGCGAACTGAAGCTTTCTTT. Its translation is CASSEAGRTEAFF.